Listed below are T cell receptor beta chains from one sample, sequenced in a study of shared clonotypes between healthy human individuals. Profiling relied on immunoSEQ multiplex PCR, and the TCRdb table lists in-frame clones only, not all of them. The sample shows over 2 million clones, less than 95% of them seen only once. The sample comprised naive CD8+ T cells sorted from blood. These receptors all stem from a man between 18 and 29 years old in good health. Both conserved end residues are trimmed from each CDR3.

j_call: TRBJ2-5; v_call: TRBV12-5; cdr3_aa: ASGTGEQTQY
j_call: TRBJ2-3; v_call: TRBV29-1; cdr3_aa: SVERGVLGTDTQY
j_call: TRBJ1-6; v_call: TRBV19; cdr3_aa: ASTTGTGFSPLH
j_call: TRBJ2-5; v_call: TRBV19; cdr3_aa: ASSIVPGTEETQY
j_call: TRBJ2-3; v_call: TRBV4-3; cdr3_aa: ASSQDIGFTDTQY
j_call: TRBJ2-3; v_call: TRBV5-1; cdr3_aa: ASSFFQGDTQY
j_call: TRBJ1-1; v_call: TRBV27; cdr3_aa: ASSLGPLTEAF
j_call: TRBJ2-2; v_call: TRBV4-3; cdr3_aa: ASSQPGPRGTGELF
j_call: TRBJ1-1; v_call: TRBV19; cdr3_aa: ASRQIPGPPASAF
j_call: TRBJ1-3; v_call: TRBV28; cdr3_aa: ASRPGGSSGNTIY
j_call: TRBJ2-7; v_call: TRBV7-9; cdr3_aa: ASSPLYTYEQY
j_call: TRBJ1-1; v_call: TRBV9; cdr3_aa: ASSLPETGDTEAF
j_call: TRBJ2-7; v_call: TRBV13; cdr3_aa: ASSLGLSYEQY
j_call: TRBJ2-3; v_call: TRBV6-6; cdr3_aa: ASIAPTDTQY
j_call: TRBJ2-3; v_call: TRBV5-6; cdr3_aa: ASSLAGGGFTDTQY
j_call: TRBJ2-1; v_call: TRBV10-2; cdr3_aa: ASCRFSGGDEQF
j_call: TRBJ1-2; v_call: TRBV29-1; cdr3_aa: SVEDYSRGATNYGYT
j_call: TRBJ2-7; v_call: TRBV29-1; cdr3_aa: SVELRDRDYEQY
j_call: TRBJ1-1; v_call: TRBV6-5; cdr3_aa: ASSPQDWTEAF
j_call: TRBJ2-1; v_call: TRBV5-1; cdr3_aa: ASSPDGSNEQF
j_call: TRBJ2-7; v_call: TRBV4-1; cdr3_aa: ASSQRVADEQY
j_call: TRBJ1-1; v_call: TRBV30; cdr3_aa: AWSSVPEAF
j_call: TRBJ2-7; v_call: TRBV5-6; cdr3_aa: ASSLGTSGYEQY
j_call: TRBJ1-2; v_call: TRBV28; cdr3_aa: ASLEAGGDRGYT
j_call: TRBJ2-3; v_call: TRBV7-6; cdr3_aa: ASSLLADTDTQY
j_call: TRBJ1-1; v_call: TRBV7-9; cdr3_aa: ASSPPDRHTEAF
j_call: TRBJ2-3; v_call: TRBV11-3; cdr3_aa: ASSSSYTDTQY
j_call: TRBJ1-4; v_call: TRBV7-9; cdr3_aa: ASSFFLGAGDEKLF
j_call: TRBJ1-4; v_call: TRBV11-2; cdr3_aa: ASSPGQGATNEKLF
j_call: TRBJ1-6; v_call: TRBV30; cdr3_aa: AWVDFDRVFSSPLH